One sample yielded the 14 T cell receptor beta chains listed below, sequenced in a study of blood T cell repertoires in COVID-19. The data were produced by immunoSEQ multiplex PCR, yet TCRdb's version contains in-frame clones alone and is incomplete. The sample contains under 200,000 clones, around 83% of which appear only once. The sample was peripheral blood. The source is a human donor in a cohort sampled during active COVID-19.

The rearrangement links TRBV28 to TRBJ1-2; 7 bases map to TRBD1. The V gene's germline CDR1 is MDHEN and CDR2 SYDVKM. This CDR3 contains 13 residues. V shed 10 bases, J shed 1 base, and the junction held 6 bases outside the gene matches. The CDR3: CATNRDSNYGYTF. The CDR3 DNA reads as TGTGCCACCAACCGGGACAGTAACTATGGCTACACCTTC.

The V gene is TRBV7-2, the J gene TRBJ1-5; D perhaps matches TRBD1 (6 bases). Germline CDR1 is SGHTA and CDR2 is FQGNSA. The CDR3 length is 17 residues. V shed 1 base and J shed 0 bases, with 13 bases lying between them. For the CDR3, the DNA is TGTGCCAGCAGCTTAGGTGGGGGGGGCTTTAGCAATCAGCCCCAGCATTTT. This gives the protein CASSLGGGGFSNQPQHF. The full variable domain, its missing parts supplied by reference TRBV7-2 and TRBJ1-5, is GAGVSQSPSNKVTEKGKDVELRCDPISGHTALYWYRQSLGQGLEFLIYFQGNSAPDKSGLPSDRFSAERTGGSVSTLTIQRTQQEDSAVYLCASSLGGGGFSNQPQHFGDGTRLSIL.

The V gene is TRBV3-1 (or the pseudogene TRBV3-2), the J gene TRBJ1-1; unclear D gene. Trimming pared 0 bases from V and 4 bases from J, leaving 12 bases between. Germline CDR1 and CDR2: LGHDT and YNNKEL (reference sequence). This CDR3 comprises 15 residues. CDR3 loop: CASSQDPYRVTEAFF. CDR3 nucleotide sequence: TGTGCCAGCAGCCAAGACCCCTACCGTGTCACTGAAGCTTTCTTT.

V is TRBV6-5 and J is TRBJ1-2, with a possible D match to TRBD1 (6 bases). CDR3 length: 15 amino acids. In germline, CDR1 is MNHEY, CDR2 SVGAGI. Trimming cost V 0 bases and J 8 bases, with 16 bases left between them. The CDR3 loop reads CASSYSFRGQGGYTF. CDR3 in DNA: TGTGCCAGCAGTTACTCCTTCAGGGGCCAGGGGGGCTACACCTTC.

V is TRBV29-1 and J is TRBJ1-1; 11 bases are shared with TRBD1. The trim removed 6 bases at V and 1 base at J, leaving 4 bases unmatched. The CDR3 extends over 14 amino acids. Germline CDR1 reads SQVTM; CDR2 reads ANQGSEA. CDR3 amino acids: CSVDRGLGNTEAFF. CDR3 nucleotide sequence: TGCAGCGTGGACAGGGGGCTTGGGAACACTGAAGCTTTCTTT. Full variable domain (remainder filled in from reference TRBV29-1 and TRBJ1-1): SAVISQKPSRDICQRGTSLTIQCQVDSQVTMMFWYRQQPGQSLTLIATANQGSEATYESGFVIDKFPISRPNLTFSTLTVSNMSPEDSSIYLCSVDRGLGNTEAFFGQGTRLTVV.

Here the CDR3 DNA reads TGTGCCAGCAGGTCGGAGGGCTCAGGAAGCTATGGCTACACCTTC. Translated, it gives CASRSEGSGSYGYTF. This sequence joins TRBV28 and TRBJ1-2; D not resolved. The V and J ends lost 6 bases and 4 bases respectively, with 18 bases between them. CDR3 length: 15 amino acids. From germline, CDR1 is MDHEN and CDR2 SYDVKM.

The chain recombines TRBV7-9 with TRBJ2-1, with 7 nucleotides matching TRBD1. After removal of 0 bases from V and 8 bases from J, the junction contained 1 base not matched to a gene. CDR1 is SEHNR, CDR2 FQNEAQ, per germline (reference sequence). The CDR3 covers 13 residues. The DNA for the CDR3 is TGTGCCAGCAGCTTAGCGACAGGGCATGAGCAGTTCTTC. Protein: CASSLATGHEQFF.

The chain employs TRBV27 and TRBJ2-7, with D perhaps TRBD2 (5 bases). CDR1 and CDR2 (germline): MNHEY, SMNVEV (reference sequence). The CDR3 covers 13 residues. The V and J ends lost 5 bases and 5 bases respectively, with 13 bases between them. This CDR3 reads CASSPLVTHEQYF. The CDR3 DNA follows: TGTGCCAGCAGTCCACTAGTTACCCACGAGCAGTACTTC.

Remarks on this clone: Distinct nucleotide sequences in the sample also encode this CDR3. CDR3 sequence (DNA): TGTGCCAGTATGGGCAGGGCTCCCGAGCAGTACTTC. Amino acids: CASMGRAPEQYF. V is TRBV19 and J is TRBJ2-7; a weak D match, TRBD1 (5 bases). The CDR3 has 12 residues. The ends were cut back, 7 bases at V and 6 bases at J, with 13 bases in the middle. Germline V gives CDR1 LNHDA, CDR2 SQIVND (reference sequence). Supplemented by reference TRBV19 and TRBJ2-7, the full variable domain reads DGGITQSPKYLFRKEGQNVTLSCEQNLNHDAMYWYRQDPGQGLRLIYYSQIVNDFQKGDIAEGYSVSREKKESFPLTVTSAQKNPTAFYLCASMGRAPEQYFGPGTRLTVT.

The chain carries TRBV7-9 and TRBJ2-2; 7 bases fit TRBD1. The junction had 7 bases not matched to a gene; V was cut back by 8 bases and J by 1 base. The CDR3 contains 15 residues. In germline, CDR1 is SEHNR, CDR2 FQNEAQ (reference sequence). The CDR3 sequence is CASLNSGGNTGELFF. Written as DNA, the CDR3 is TGTGCCAGCCTTAATTCAGGGGGGAACACCGGGGAGCTGTTTTTT.

Here the CDR3 reads CASSQDGSYKNIQYF. CDR3 in DNA: TGCGCCAGCAGCCAAGATGGGAGTTACAAAAACATTCAGTACTTC. V usage is TRBV4-3 and J usage is TRBJ2-4; D perhaps matches TRBD2 (5 bases). Germline V gene data show CDR1 as LGHNA and CDR2 as YSLEER. The CDR3 extends over 15 amino acids. V was pared by 0 bases and J by 3 bases, with 9 bases between.

This chain links TRBV5-1 with TRBJ2-7, with 11 positions matching TRBD1. V gave up 2 bases and J gave up 3 bases; unmatched junction bases: 7. CDR1 SGHRS and CDR2 YFSETQ come from the germline V gene. The CDR3 sequence is 16 residues long. The CDR3 reads CASSFRTGGQFYEQYF. Written as DNA, the CDR3 is TGCGCCAGCAGCTTTAGGACAGGGGGCCAATTCTACGAGCAGTACTTC. Combining the CDR3 with reference TRBV5-1 and TRBJ2-7 gives the whole variable domain KAGVTQTPRYLIKTRGQQVTLSCSPISGHRSVSWYQQTPGQGLQFLFEYFSETQRNKGNFPGRFSGRQFSNSRSEMNVSTLELGDSALYLCASSFRTGGQFYEQYFGPGTRLTVT.

The chain recombines TRBV10-3 with TRBJ1-1; no clear D. The CDR3 loop spans 14 amino acids. The germline V and J ends were trimmed by 7 bases and 0 bases, with 12 bases remaining between them. Germline loops: CDR1 ENHRY, CDR2 SYGVKD. The chain's CDR3 is CAITPGGMNTEAFF. CDR3 nucleotide sequence: TGTGCCATCACCCCAGGAGGGATGAACACTGAAGCTTTCTTT.

The chain employs TRBV5-1 and TRBJ2-5, with D tentatively TRBD2 (6 bases). Looked up from germline, CDR1 is SGHRS and CDR2 is YFSETQ. Trimming stripped 0 bases from V and 4 bases from J, with 13 bases between. The CDR3 extends over 15 amino acids. CDR3 sequence: CASSLADPGGETQYF. Here the CDR3 DNA reads TGCGCCAGCAGCTTGGCAGACCCCGGGGGAGAGACCCAGTACTTC.